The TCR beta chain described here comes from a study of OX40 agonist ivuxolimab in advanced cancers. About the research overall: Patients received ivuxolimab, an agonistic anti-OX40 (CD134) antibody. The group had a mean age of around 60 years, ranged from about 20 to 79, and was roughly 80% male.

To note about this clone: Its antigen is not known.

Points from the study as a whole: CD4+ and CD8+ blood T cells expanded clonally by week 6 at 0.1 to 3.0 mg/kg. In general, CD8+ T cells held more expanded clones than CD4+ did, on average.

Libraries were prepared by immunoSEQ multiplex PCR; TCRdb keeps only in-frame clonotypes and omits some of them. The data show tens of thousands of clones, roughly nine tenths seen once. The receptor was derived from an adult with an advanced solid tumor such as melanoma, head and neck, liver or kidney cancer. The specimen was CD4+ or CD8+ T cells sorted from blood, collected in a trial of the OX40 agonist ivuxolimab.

In nucleotides, the CDR3 is TGTGCCAGCAGCTTAGGGAACACCGGGGAGCTGTTTTTT. Residues: CASSLGNTGELFF. The chain recombines TRBV7-7 with TRBJ2-2; D remains unclear. Germline V gene data show CDR1 as SSHAT and CDR2 as FNYEAQ (reference sequence). V lost 1 base, J lost 1 base, and 1 base lay in between. This CDR3 contains 13 residues.